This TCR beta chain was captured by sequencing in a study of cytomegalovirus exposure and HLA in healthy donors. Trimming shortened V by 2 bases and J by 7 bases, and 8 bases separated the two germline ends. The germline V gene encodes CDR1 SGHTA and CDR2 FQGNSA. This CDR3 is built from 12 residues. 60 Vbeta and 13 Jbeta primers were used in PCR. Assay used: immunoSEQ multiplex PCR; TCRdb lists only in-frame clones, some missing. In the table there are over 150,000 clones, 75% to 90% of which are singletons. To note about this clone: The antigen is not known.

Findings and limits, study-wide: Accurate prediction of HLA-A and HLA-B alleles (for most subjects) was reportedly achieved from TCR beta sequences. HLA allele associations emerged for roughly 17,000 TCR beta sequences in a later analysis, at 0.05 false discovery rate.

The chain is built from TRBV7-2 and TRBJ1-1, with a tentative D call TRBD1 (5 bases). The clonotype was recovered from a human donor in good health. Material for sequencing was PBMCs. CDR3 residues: CASSLPGLEAFF. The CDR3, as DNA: TGTGCCAGCAGCTTACCAGGGCTTGAAGCTTTCTTT.